This T cell receptor (beta chain) was captured in a study of blood T cell repertoires in COVID-19. In the study overall: Whether acute or convalescent, the COVID-19 samples came from the United States, Italy and Spain. Sample material is recorded as cDNA or gDNA derived from T cells, B-cell-depleted T cells, or PBMCs.

How the authors handled the data: Estimates of nucleated cell counts were drawn from the amplification of reference gene primers. The assay was immunoSEQ multiplex PCR, and TCRdb's table has in-frame clones only and misses some. That table supplies the V and J calls and clone size; D and trimming were determined from the DNA. The sample consists of more than 65,000 clones, 80% of them appearing once. Germline loops: CDR1 LNHDA, CDR2 SQIVND (reference sequence). V lost 10 bases, J lost 8 bases, and 21 bases stayed unmatched. The length of the CDR3 is 16 residues. Sequenced sample: peripheral blood. This receptor was taken from a man aged 60 to 75 with active or convalescent COVID-19. J is TRBJ1-2 and V is TRBV19; 8 positions agree with TRBD1. This CDR3 is CATRPIDRGWGGGYTF. CDR3 nucleotide sequence: TGTGCCACCCGACCAATTGACAGGGGCTGGGGCGGGGGCTACACCTTC.